The clone carrying this T cell receptor (beta chain) was seen once. The antigen remains unidentified. Via MiXCR, TCRdb re-called the 5' RACE reads, giving one row per CDR3 protein. The data hold approximately 410,000 distinct CDR3 sequences, with approximately 18% observed a single time. This sample is part of a study of identical twins. Study-level results: Findings came from cross-sectional statistics, without long-term follow-up of donors.

Per germline, CDR1 ENHRY and CDR2 SYGVKD. The length of the CDR3 is 18 residues. V shed 6 bases, J shed 0 bases, and the junction held 15 bases outside the gene matches. The V call is TRBV10-3, the J call TRBJ2-5, with TRBD2 matching 8 bases. The TCR sequence derives from a man between 50 and 59 years old in good health. The sequenced material came from naive T cells sorted from blood. CDR3 nucleotides: TGTGCCATCAGAGGGCAGGGGATGGTAGCGGGGTACCAAGAGACCCAGTACTTC. Its translation: CAIRGQGMVAGYQETQYF.